The source of this T cell receptor (beta chain) is a study of T cells expressing NK-cell markers. Study background: Investigators obtained TCR beta repertoires from sorted CD3+CD56+NKG2C+, CD3+CD56+NKG2C- and CD3+CD56-NKG2C+ T cells.

In germline, CDR1 is SEHNR, CDR2 FQNEAQ (reference sequence). CDR3 length: 13 amino acids. No DNA is given; TCRdb re-called the 5' RACE reads and lists each CDR3 protein once. Its clone listing holds about 260,000 distinct CDR3 sequences. This TCR derives from a woman aged 18 to 75 in good health. V gene TRBV7-9 combines with J gene TRBJ1-5; TCRdb lists TRBD1, though no DNA is available to test this call. Specimen: blood T cells: a sorted CD56 or NKG2C T cell subset, CD4+ or CD8+ T cells, or bulk PBMC T cells (not recorded which). The CDR3 loop reads CATAGTGDQPQHF. The full variable domain, with the rest looked up from reference TRBV7-9 and TRBJ1-5, is DTGVSQNPRHKITKRGQNVTFRCDPISEHNRLYWYRQTLGQGPEFLTYFQNEAQLEKSRLLSDRFSAERPKGSFSTLEIQRTEQGDSAMYLCATAGTGDQPQHFGDGTRLSIL.